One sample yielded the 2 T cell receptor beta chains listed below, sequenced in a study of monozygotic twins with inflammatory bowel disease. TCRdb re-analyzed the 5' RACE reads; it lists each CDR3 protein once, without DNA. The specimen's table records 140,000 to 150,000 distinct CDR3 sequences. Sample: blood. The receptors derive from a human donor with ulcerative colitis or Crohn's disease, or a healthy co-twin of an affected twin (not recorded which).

The chain's CDR3 is CASSRTSGIVLQETQYF. The chain combines TRBV5-1 with TRBJ2-5; checking the TCRdb D call of TRBD2 is not possible without DNA. This CDR3 comprises 17 residues. Germline assignment: CDR1 SGHRS and CDR2 YFSETQ.

This CDR3 reads CSVEGSGNTIYF. V is TRBV29-1 and J is TRBJ1-3. Germline V gene sequence: CDR1 SQVTM, CDR2 ANQGSEA. The CDR3 totals 12 residues.